The TCR beta chain under discussion was sequenced for a study of post-analysis software for immune sequencing data. The overall study: Included courses were relapsing-remitting and secondary progressive multiple sclerosis; progressive-relapsing multiple sclerosis was also included.

CDR1 and CDR2 (germline): SGHRS, YFSETQ. The CDR3 sequence is 15 residues long. V trimming: 0 bases; J trimming: 6 bases; junction bases outside the gene matches: 6. Study-wide results and caveats: Several TRBV segments occurring more often in patients than controls included TRBV5-6, TRBV5-1 and TRBV20-1. By F measure, samples from a shared preparation batch strongly co-clustered. Significantly lower normalized Chao1 diversity was found in patients with multiple sclerosis relative to controls.

This clonotype appeared once. Its antigen remains unknown. Every TCR beta cDNA library bore unique molecular identifiers. The T cell input of roughly 0.9 to 10 million gave a few hundred thousand cDNA molecules. TCRdb reanalysed the PCR reads using MiXCR and keeps one entry per CDR3 protein. The sample consists of 350,000 to 500,000 distinct CDR3 sequences, 30% to 45% of them appearing once. The J gene is TRBJ1-5, the V gene TRBV5-1, with 7 bases identical to TRBD1. The sample was blood. This receptor was obtained from a girl aged 2-10 years with multiple sclerosis. The CDR3 loop is CASSLEGGGAQPQHF. The CDR3 nucleotides are TGCGCCAGCAGCTTGGAAGGAGGGGGCGCTCAGCCCCAGCATTTT.